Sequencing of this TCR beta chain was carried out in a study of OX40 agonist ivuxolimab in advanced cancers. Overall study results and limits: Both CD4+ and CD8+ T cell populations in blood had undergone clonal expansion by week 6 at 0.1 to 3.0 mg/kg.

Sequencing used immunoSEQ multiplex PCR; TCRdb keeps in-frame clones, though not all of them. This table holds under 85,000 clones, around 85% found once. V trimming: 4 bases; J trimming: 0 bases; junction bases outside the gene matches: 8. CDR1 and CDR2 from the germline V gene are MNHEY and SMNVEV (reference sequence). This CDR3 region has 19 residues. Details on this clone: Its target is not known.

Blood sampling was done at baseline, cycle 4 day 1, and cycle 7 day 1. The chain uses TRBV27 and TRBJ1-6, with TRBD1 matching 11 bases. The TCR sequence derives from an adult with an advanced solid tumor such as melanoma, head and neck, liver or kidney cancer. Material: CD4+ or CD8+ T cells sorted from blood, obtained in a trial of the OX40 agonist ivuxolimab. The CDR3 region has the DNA TGTGCCAGCAGTTCAAGGGGACAGGGGGTAATCTCCTATAATTCACCCCTCCACTTT. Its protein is CASSSRGQGVISYNSPLHF.